The T cell receptor beta chain under discussion was sequenced for a study of blood T cell repertoires in COVID-19. The wider study: The United States, Italy and Spain provided the acute and convalescent COVID-19 samples. In each case, the material was cDNA or gDNA derived from T cells, B-cell-depleted T cells, or PBMCs.

As handled by the study authors: Estimation of nucleated cell counts relied on the amplification of reference gene primers. TCRdb's copy holds only in-frame clones and misses some; the assay was immunoSEQ multiplex PCR. The D gene and trimming were derived from the DNA, and the V and J assignments and clone size from that table. The sample lists some 350,000 clones, 80% to 90% occurring once. The CDR3 runs to 20 residues. V dropped 0 bases and J dropped 0 bases, with 20 bases sitting between them. Seattle patient enrollment occurred during active infection, with longitudinal follow-up thereafter. The source material was peripheral blood. The V gene is TRBV23-1, the J gene TRBJ1-4, with D maybe TRBD1 (5 bases). TRBV23-1 is given ORF status, its function remaining uncertain. This clonotype was sampled from a woman aged 50 to 60 with COVID-19, enrolled during active disease. The CDR3 spells CASSQSEGPPSHATNEKLFF. CDR3 DNA sequence: TGCGCCAGCAGTCAATCGGAGGGGCCCCCAAGTCATGCAACTAATGAAAAACTGTTTTTT.